This T cell receptor (beta chain) was documented in a study of T cell responses to AZD1222 COVID-19 vaccine. This table comes from immunoSEQ multiplex PCR, and its TCRdb copy is limited to in-frame clones, with some not included. The sample lists roughly 200,000 clones; 90% to 95% were seen once. V lost 5 bases and J lost 0; bases outside the gene matches: 2. Germline CDR1 SGHTA, CDR2 FQGTGA. This CDR3 is built from 16 residues. The TCR was taken from an adult who received the AZD1222 COVID-19 vaccine. This chain joins TRBV7-3 and TRBJ2-6; the match to TRBD1 covers 9 bases. The sample was peripheral blood, taken 28 days after the second AZD1222 dose. The CDR3 sequence: CASSPGQGSGANVLTF. The CDR3 DNA sequence: TGTGCCAGCAGCCCGGGACAGGGCTCTGGGGCCAACGTCCTGACTTTC.